These 30 T cell receptor beta chains came from one sample sequenced in a study of blood T cell repertoires in COVID-19. Assay: immunoSEQ multiplex PCR; the TCRdb copy retains only in-frame clones and omits some. The top ten clones hold roughly 12% of a sample with tens of thousands of clones, over 80% of them seen once. The sample was peripheral blood. These receptors all come from a human donor in a cohort sampled during active COVID-19.

This chain joins TRBV4-3 and TRBJ1-4, with TRBD1 matching 8 bases. CDR1 and CDR2 (germline): LGHNA, YSLEER. The CDR3 has 13 residues. The trim removed 3 bases at V and 12 bases at J, leaving 6 bases unmatched. The CDR3 loop reads CASSQDRVDELFF. For the CDR3, the DNA is TGCGCCAGCAGCCAGGACAGGGTTGACGAACTGTTTTTT.

This clone was found once. Other DNA sequences in the same sample also yield this CDR3. The rearrangement joins TRBV19 to TRBJ1-1; tentatively, D is TRBD1 (6 bases). The germline V gene has CDR1 LNHDA and CDR2 SQIVND (reference sequence). V shed 4 bases and J shed 3 bases, with 9 bases lying between them. The CDR3 is made up of 13 amino acids. The CDR3 sequence: CASSTTGDTEAFF. The CDR3 DNA sequence: TGTGCCAGTAGTACGACAGGAGACACTGAAGCTTTCTTT.

The gene calls are TRBV15 and TRBJ1-1; D remains ambiguous. Germline CDR1 reads LNHNV; CDR2 reads YYDKDF (reference sequence). This CDR3 is 15 amino acids long. V lost 0 bases and J lost 2, with 10 bases in between. The CDR3 spells CATSRDKYSNTEAFF. The CDR3 DNA reads TGTGCCACCAGCAGAGATAAGTACAGTAACACTGAAGCTTTCTTT.

This clone has only a few counts. This rearrangement joins TRBV15 to TRBJ1-5; 10 bases match TRBD1. The germline V gene encodes CDR1 LNHNV and CDR2 YYDKDF (reference sequence). This CDR3 spans 16 amino acids. With 8 bases clipped from V and 4 bases from J, the junction kept 11 bases outside the gene matches. The CDR3 protein is CATRPGDRGPNQPQHF. CDR3 nucleotides: TGTGCCACCCGCCCGGGGGACAGGGGCCCAAATCAGCCCCAGCATTTT.

The CDR3 nucleotides are TGCGCCAGCAGCCAAGATCTCTCAGGGTATCTCGAGAAACTGTTTTTT. Translated, it gives CASSQDLSGYLEKLFF. This chain connects TRBV4-3 to TRBJ1-4; maybe TRBD1 (5 bases). This CDR3 is built from 16 residues. Looked up from germline, CDR1 is LGHNA and CDR2 is YSLEER. V was clipped by 0 bases and J by 11 bases, with 19 bases between them.

The chain combines TRBV30 with TRBJ1-5, with 10 bases that match TRBD1. This CDR3 comprises 14 residues. V lost 8 bases and J lost 4; bases outside the gene matches: 8. CDR1 is GTSNPN and CDR2 is SVGIG in the germline V gene (reference sequence). The CDR3 DNA is TGTGCCGGAGGTAGGACAGGGGGTAATCAGCCCCAGCATTTT. Amino acid sequence: CAGGRTGGNQPQHF.

The rearrangement joins TRBV15 to TRBJ2-7; tentatively, D is TRBD2 (6 bases). The germline V and J ends were trimmed by 0 bases and 7 bases, with 10 bases remaining between them. The CDR3 contains 13 residues. The germline gives CDR1 LNHNV, CDR2 YYDKDF (reference sequence). This CDR3 reads CATSRDGGLEQYF. The CDR3 nucleotides read TGTGCCACCAGCAGAGATGGAGGGTTGGAGCAGTACTTC.

The chain joins TRBV6-2 or TRBV6-3 to TRBJ2-1; a weak D match, TRBD2 (7 bases). The CDR3 is 15 amino acids. Germline V gives CDR1 MNHEY, CDR2 SVGEGT. Between the trimmed V and J ends, which lost 4 bases and 4 bases, there was a span of 14 bases. The CDR3 here is CASSLAGANYNEQFF. CDR3 in DNA: TGTGCCAGCAGTTTGGCGGGGGCCAATTACAATGAGCAGTTCTTC.

V gene TRBV10-3 combines with J gene TRBJ2-6; possible D gene TRBD1, 6 bases. Germline CDR1 is ENHRY and CDR2 is SYGVKD. This CDR3 has 20 amino acids. The germline V and J ends were trimmed by 6 bases and 1 base, with 25 bases remaining between them. CDR3 nucleotides: TGTGCCATCAGCGCCCTAGGACAGCTTTACGGTGGGTCTGGGGCCAACGTCCTGACTTTC. This codes for CAISALGQLYGGSGANVLTF.

The genes are TRBV3-1 (or the pseudogene TRBV3-2) and TRBJ1-6, with a weak D call TRBD1 (5 bases). With 4 bases removed from V and 5 bases from J, the gap between germline ends came to 12 bases. Germline V gives CDR1 LGHDT, CDR2 YNNKEL (reference sequence). The CDR3 runs to 15 residues. The chain's CDR3 is CASSPDSLNNSPLHF. The DNA for the CDR3 is TGTGCCAGCAGCCCCGACAGCTTAAATAATTCACCCCTCCACTTT.

This clone was found a few times. The genes are TRBV7-9 and TRBJ2-7, with TRBD1 matching over 9 bases. CDR3 length equals 17 residues. Germline lookup yields CDR1 SEHNR and CDR2 FQNEAQ (reference sequence). V lost 5 bases and J lost 0; bases outside the gene matches: 11. CDR3 nucleotide sequence: TGTGCCAGCAGCCCCGAACCGGGACAGGGATACTCCTACGAGCAGTACTTC. Its translation is CASSPEPGQGYSYEQYF.

The chain combines TRBV5-1 with TRBJ2-1, with D tentatively TRBD1 (6 bases). The CDR3 extends over 16 amino acids. The germline gives CDR1 SGHRS, CDR2 YFSETQ. Trimming took off 2 bases at V and 4 bases at J, with 16 bases between the two ends. CDR3 bases: TGCGCCAGCAGCTTATTGCCGGGACAAATTTACAATGAGCAGTTCTTC. As protein: CASSLLPGQIYNEQFF.

The V call is TRBV11-3, the J call TRBJ2-6, with D unresolved. Per germline, CDR1 SGHNT and CDR2 YENEEA. The CDR3 extends over 13 amino acids. Trimming pared 5 bases from V and 6 bases from J, leaving 8 bases between. In DNA, the CDR3 is TGTGCCAGCAGCCCCAGGTTGGCCAACGTCCTGACTTTC. The encoded protein is CASSPRLANVLTF.

This chain uses TRBV6-5 with TRBJ1-4; a possible D gene is TRBD1 (5 bases). Trimming shortened V by 2 bases and J by 8 bases, and 12 bases separated the two germline ends. The CDR3 has 14 residues. Per germline, CDR1 MNHEY and CDR2 SVGAGI. CDR3 residues: CASSYRGDQEKLFF. The CDR3 DNA reads TGTGCCAGCAGTTACAGGGGCGATCAGGAAAAACTGTTTTTT.

The chain uses TRBV4-3 and TRBJ2-7; a possible D gene is TRBD2 (7 bases). Trimming took off 3 bases at V and 7 bases at J, with 19 bases between the two ends. The CDR3 contains 15 residues. The germline V gene encodes CDR1 LGHNA and CDR2 YSLEER. CDR3 sequence (DNA): TGCGCCAGCAGCCATACCCCCCGGGGGGCGCGAGAGCAGTACTTC. This sequence encodes CASSHTPRGAREQYF.

V is TRBV19 and J is TRBJ2-7; 9 bases are shared with TRBD1. The germline V gene has CDR1 LNHDA and CDR2 SQIVND (reference sequence). This CDR3 contains 14 residues. Trimming at V came to 4 bases and at J to 2 bases, leaving 3 bases not matched to a gene. In DNA form, the CDR3 reads TGTGCCAGTAGTAAAAACAGGGGGCCCTACGAGCAGTACTTC. Translating gives CASSKNRGPYEQYF.

This rearrangement joins TRBV7-3 to TRBJ1-1; D is possibly TRBD1 (5 bases). This CDR3 contains 15 residues. Trimming removed 2 bases from V and 0 bases from J, with 10 bases in between. The germline gives CDR1 SGHTA, CDR2 FQGTGA. The CDR3 sequence is CASSLAGPLNTEAFF. Here the CDR3 DNA reads TGTGCCAGCAGCTTAGCGGGACCGCTGAACACTGAAGCTTTCTTT.

The CDR3 bases are TGTGCCAGCTCACCAATAGCGACAGGGAACGAGCAGTACTTC. This encodes CASSPIATGNEQYF. The chain has TRBV18 and TRBJ2-7; 7 bases map to TRBD1. This CDR3 region has 14 residues. CDR1 and CDR2 from the germline V gene are KGHSH and LQKENI. The V segment lost 2 bases and the J segment 5 bases; nucleotides outside the gene matches: 6.

The genes are TRBV6-1 and TRBJ2-5; the match to TRBD2 covers 7 bases. The CDR3 is made up of 13 amino acids. After removal of 4 bases from V and 5 bases from J, the junction contained 4 bases not matched to a gene. Germline V gives CDR1 MNHNS, CDR2 SASEGT. CDR3 residues: CASSGAGRETQYF. CDR3 DNA sequence: TGTGCCAGCAGTGGAGCGGGGAGGGAGACCCAGTACTTC.

The chain is built from TRBV6-2 or TRBV6-3 and TRBJ2-7; D is ambiguous. The germline CDR1 and CDR2 sequences are MNHEY and SVGEGT. This CDR3 is built from 14 residues. Trimming removed 3 bases from V and 3 bases from J, with 12 bases in between. The CDR3 is CASSYWQVRYEQYF. The CDR3 DNA is TGTGCCAGCAGTTATTGGCAGGTACGCTACGAGCAGTACTTC.

The V and J genes are TRBV6-5 and TRBJ1-4; D perhaps matches TRBD1 (5 bases). CDR3 length equals 14 residues. Germline V lookup: CDR1 MNHEY, CDR2 SVGAGI. Trimming took 2 bases from V and 5 from J, leaving 9 bases between them. The CDR3 region has the DNA TGTGCCAGCAGTTACGGGGGGGGGAATGAAAAACTGTTTTTT. Translating gives CASSYGGGNEKLFF.

The table lists this clone with a count of one. This chain uses TRBV4-3 with TRBJ1-2; 8 positions agree with TRBD1. This CDR3 is 17 amino acids long. Germline loops: CDR1 LGHNA, CDR2 YSLEER. Trimming took 2 bases from V and 4 from J; bases not matched to a gene: 12. CDR3: CASSQTTGQGPFYGYTF. The CDR3 coding sequence is TGCGCCAGCAGCCAAACAACCGGACAGGGCCCATTCTATGGCTACACCTTC.

The chain couples TRBV6-9 to TRBJ1-6; D might be TRBD1 (6 bases). The CDR3 length is 15 residues. Germline values: CDR1 MNHGY, CDR2 SVAAGI. The V end was cut by 11 bases, the J end by 5 bases, with 19 bases between. The CDR3 bases are TGTGCCGCAAGGAAGAGAGGACAGAATAATTCACCCCTCCACTTT. Its translation is CAARKRGQNNSPLHF.

The V and J genes are TRBV4-1 and TRBJ1-1; D not certain. The CDR3 totals 17 residues. Deletions cut 0 bases from V and 5 bases from J, with 19 bases between. Germline V gene data show CDR1 as MGHRA and CDR2 as YSYEKL. The DNA for the CDR3 is TGCGCCAGCAGCCAAGATGAGGGTCTCGGAGATCGGACTGAAGCTTTCTTT. Protein sequence: CASSQDEGLGDRTEAFF.

This chain joins TRBV5-1 and TRBJ2-3, with TRBD1 matching 8 bases. Germline lookup yields CDR1 SGHRS and CDR2 YFSETQ. The CDR3 length is 16 residues. Trimming cost V 3 bases and J 2 bases; bases outside gene matches: 8. The CDR3 here is CASSWMDRVSTDTQYF. The DNA for the CDR3 is TGCGCCAGCAGCTGGATGGACAGGGTATCCACAGATACGCAGTATTTT.

The chain combines TRBV5-6 with TRBJ1-2, with D perhaps matching TRBD1 (6 bases). The CDR3 is 15 residues long. The germline V and J ends were trimmed by 0 bases and 4 bases, with 13 bases remaining between them. Germline V gives CDR1 SGHDT, CDR2 YYEEEE. The CDR3: CASSLAGGGSYGYTF. The CDR3 DNA reads TGTGCCAGCAGCTTGGCGGGGGGCGGAAGCTATGGCTACACCTTC.

The chain has TRBV30 and TRBJ1-3; no definite D call. The length of the CDR3 is 12 residues. Germline V gives CDR1 GTSNPN, CDR2 SVGIG (reference sequence). The ends were cut back, 7 bases at V and 2 bases at J, with 9 bases in the middle. DNA for the CDR3: TGTGCCTACAGAGGGCCTGGAAACACCATATATTTT. It specifies CAYRGPGNTIYF.

This chain connects TRBV24-1 to TRBJ1-1, with D hard to call. Germline V gene data show CDR1 as KGHDR and CDR2 as SFDVKD. The CDR3 extends over 14 amino acids. V was pared by 3 bases and J by 2 bases, with 9 bases between. This chain's CDR3 is CATSDRGSNTEAFF. Here the CDR3 DNA reads TGTGCCACCAGTGATCGGGGAAGTAACACTGAAGCTTTCTTT.

The chain employs TRBV7-2 and TRBJ2-7; D call uncertain. The V end lost 1 base, the J end lost 2 bases, and 9 bases lay between the germline ends. The CDR3 loop spans 14 amino acids. Looked up from germline, CDR1 is SGHTA and CDR2 is FQGNSA. As DNA, the CDR3 is TGTGCCAGCAGCTTAGTCCCCGGTACCTACGAGCAGTACTTC. Its translation: CASSLVPGTYEQYF.

The chain is built from TRBV11-3 and TRBJ1-1; D remains unclear. V gave up 0 bases and J gave up 2 bases, with 10 bases separating them. From germline, CDR1 is SGHNT and CDR2 YENEEA. The CDR3 has 15 amino acids. CDR3: CASSLDGQKNTEAFF. The CDR3 coding sequence is TGTGCCAGCAGCTTAGATGGGCAGAAAAACACTGAAGCTTTCTTT. The full variable domain, with the rest looked up from reference TRBV11-3 and TRBJ1-1, is EAGVVQSPRYKIIEKKQPVAFWCNPISGHNTLYWYLQNLGQGPELLIRYENEEAVDDSQLPKDRFSAERLKGVDSTLKIQPAELGDSAVYLCASSLDGQKNTEAFFGQGTRLTVV.